A selection of T cell receptor beta chains follows, all from one sample in a study of cytomegalovirus exposure and HLA in healthy donors. The method was immunoSEQ multiplex PCR; TCRdb's version includes in-frame clones alone and lacks a portion of them. The repertoire holds about 160,000 clones, with around 88% as singletons. Sequenced sample: PBMCs. The receptor set was obtained from a woman under 40 in good health and CMV-seronegative. The CDR3 runs from the conserved cysteine through the conserved F or W. The order of the fields is J gene, CDR3 length, D gene, V gene, clone size, CDR3 DNA, CDR3 protein. D genes are given only for firm matches. Expanded clones are given a class, and other clones once, few, many or no size at all.

J gene: TRBJ2-3
CDR3 length: 14
D gene: .
V gene: TRBV29-1
clone size: once
CDR3 DNA: TGCAGCGTTGAAATCCATCCGGGGGCAGATACGCAGTATTTT
CDR3 protein: CSVEIHPGADTQYF

J gene: TRBJ2-7
CDR3 length: 15
D gene: TRBD1
V gene: TRBV6-5
clone size: .
CDR3 DNA: TGTGCCAGCCGACCCGGTGGGACAGGGCCCTACGAGCAGTACTTC
CDR3 protein: CASRPGGTGPYEQYF

J gene: TRBJ2-7
CDR3 length: 14
D gene: .
V gene: TRBV5-4
clone size: .
CDR3 DNA: TGTGCCAGCAGCTTGGAAGTTTGGCAGAATGAGCAGTACTTC
CDR3 protein: CASSLEVWQNEQYF

J gene: TRBJ2-7
CDR3 length: 15
D gene: TRBD2
V gene: TRBV19
clone size: .
CDR3 DNA: TGTGCCAGTAGTCGGGCTAGCGGTGGGTCGTACGAGCAGTACTTC
CDR3 protein: CASSRASGGSYEQYF

J gene: TRBJ2-5
CDR3 length: 13
D gene: .
V gene: TRBV29-1
clone size: .
CDR3 DNA: TGCAGCGTTGCAGGGGATACTCAAGAGACCCAGTACTTC
CDR3 protein: CSVAGDTQETQYF

J gene: TRBJ1-2
CDR3 length: 13
D gene: .
V gene: TRBV10-3
clone size: .
CDR3 DNA: TGTGCCATCAGTCCAGAAACTAACTATGGCTACACCTTC
CDR3 protein: CAISPETNYGYTF

J gene: TRBJ2-3
CDR3 length: 16
D gene: TRBD1
V gene: TRBV13
clone size: .
CDR3 DNA: TGTGCCAGCAGCTTAGCGGGACAGGGTACGGCAGATACGCAGTATTTT
CDR3 protein: CASSLAGQGTADTQYF

J gene: TRBJ2-1
CDR3 length: 15
D gene: TRBD2
V gene: TRBV9
clone size: .
CDR3 DNA: TGTGCCAGCAGCGTAGTAGCGGGGTCCTACAATGAGCAGTTCTTC
CDR3 protein: CASSVVAGSYNEQFF

J gene: TRBJ2-5
CDR3 length: 18
D gene: TRBD2
V gene: TRBV27
clone size: .
CDR3 DNA: TGTGCCAGCAGTTTAGGGTGGGGCAGCGGGGGACCCCAAGAGACCCAGTACTTC
CDR3 protein: CASSLGWGSGGPQETQYF

J gene: TRBJ2-7
CDR3 length: 15
D gene: TRBD2
V gene: TRBV6-1
clone size: .
CDR3 DNA: TGTGCCAGCAGTGATCCGGGACTAAAAGGGTACGAGCAGTACTTC
CDR3 protein: CASSDPGLKGYEQYF

J gene: TRBJ2-5
CDR3 length: 14
D gene: .
V gene: TRBV27
clone size: .
CDR3 DNA: TGTGCCAGCAGTTTATATGGGGGAGGAGAGACCCAGTACTTC
CDR3 protein: CASSLYGGGETQYF

J gene: TRBJ2-5
CDR3 length: 16
D gene: .
V gene: TRBV4-3
clone size: .
CDR3 DNA: TGCGCCAGCAGCCAAGGCTTGGGCAGGGTAGGAGAGACCCAGTACTTC
CDR3 protein: CASSQGLGRVGETQYF

J gene: TRBJ1-5
CDR3 length: 15
D gene: .
V gene: TRBV6-1
clone size: .
CDR3 DNA: TGTGCCAGCAGTGAAGCGGGGCCCCGCAATCAGCCCCAGCATTTT
CDR3 protein: CASSEAGPRNQPQHF

J gene: TRBJ1-5
CDR3 length: 15
D gene: .
V gene: TRBV6-1
clone size: few
CDR3 DNA: TGTGCCAGCAGTGAAGAGGGAGGGTCCAATCAGCCCCAGCATTTT
CDR3 protein: CASSEEGGSNQPQHF

J gene: TRBJ1-2
CDR3 length: 15
D gene: TRBD1
V gene: TRBV7-8
clone size: .
CDR3 DNA: TGTGCCAGCAGCTCACGCCGGGACAGGGACTATGGCTACACCTTC
CDR3 protein: CASSSRRDRDYGYTF

J gene: TRBJ2-7
CDR3 length: 14
D gene: TRBD1
V gene: TRBV11-2
clone size: .
CDR3 DNA: TGTGCCAGCAGCTTAGAACAGGGGTCGGTCGAGCAGTACTTC
CDR3 protein: CASSLEQGSVEQYF

J gene: TRBJ2-3
CDR3 length: 13
D gene: TRBD2
V gene: TRBV5-1
clone size: .
CDR3 DNA: TGCGCCAGCAGCTCGGGGGGACCGGATACGCAGTATTTT
CDR3 protein: CASSSGGPDTQYF

J gene: TRBJ1-3
CDR3 length: 16
D gene: TRBD1
V gene: TRBV19
clone size: once
CDR3 DNA: TGTGCCAGTAGTATGGACAGGGGGCTTGGTGGAAACACCATATATTTT
CDR3 protein: CASSMDRGLGGNTIYF

J gene: TRBJ2-1
CDR3 length: 12
D gene: .
V gene: TRBV10-3
clone size: .
CDR3 DNA: TGTGCCTTCGATAGCGGTAACAATGAGCAGTTCTTC
CDR3 protein: CAFDSGNNEQFF

J gene: TRBJ2-2
CDR3 length: 12
D gene: .
V gene: TRBV10-3
clone size: once
CDR3 DNA: TGTGCCATCAGTGAAATCGTCGGGGAGCTGTTTTTT
CDR3 protein: CAISEIVGELFF

J gene: TRBJ1-3
CDR3 length: 14
D gene: .
V gene: TRBV15
clone size: .
CDR3 DNA: TGTGCCACCAGCAGAGATAGAGGGGGAAACACCATATATTTT
CDR3 protein: CATSRDRGGNTIYF

J gene: TRBJ1-6
CDR3 length: 16
D gene: .
V gene: TRBV5-6
clone size: .
CDR3 DNA: TGTGCCAGCAGCTTGGGGGGAGCGGCCTTTAATTCACCCCTCCACTTT
CDR3 protein: CASSLGGAAFNSPLHF

J gene: TRBJ2-1
CDR3 length: 14
D gene: TRBD2
V gene: TRBV19
clone size: .
CDR3 DNA: TGTGCCAGTAGTATTGGGGGAGGGTACAATGAGCAGTTCTTC
CDR3 protein: CASSIGGGYNEQFF

J gene: TRBJ2-5
CDR3 length: 14
D gene: .
V gene: TRBV2
clone size: .
CDR3 DNA: TGTGCCAGCAGTGACTATAGCGGCCAAGAGACCCAGTACTTC
CDR3 protein: CASSDYSGQETQYF

J gene: TRBJ2-2
CDR3 length: 15
D gene: .
V gene: TRBV28
clone size: .
CDR3 DNA: TGTGCCAGCAGAGACAGGCCCCCGGGCACCGGGGAGCTGTTTTTT
CDR3 protein: CASRDRPPGTGELFF

J gene: TRBJ2-7
CDR3 length: 14
D gene: TRBD1
V gene: TRBV5-1
clone size: .
CDR3 DNA: TGCGCCAGCAGCCTCGGGACAGGGGGCGTCGAGCAGTACTTC
CDR3 protein: CASSLGTGGVEQYF

J gene: TRBJ2-5
CDR3 length: 17
D gene: .
V gene: TRBV2
clone size: .
CDR3 DNA: TGTGCCAGCAGTGAGGGTGGACTGGTCGCCGTCCAAGAGACCCAGTACTTC
CDR3 protein: CASSEGGLVAVQETQYF

J gene: TRBJ1-4
CDR3 length: 15
D gene: .
V gene: TRBV6-5
clone size: .
CDR3 DNA: TGTGCCAGCAGTTACTCGGGCCAGGGCGGTGAAAAACTGTTTTTT
CDR3 protein: CASSYSGQGGEKLFF

J gene: TRBJ1-5
CDR3 length: 10
D gene: .
V gene: TRBV20-1
clone size: .
CDR3 DNA: TGCAGTGCTCTTAGTCAGGCCCAGCATTTT
CDR3 protein: CSALSQAQHF

J gene: TRBJ2-7
CDR3 length: 15
D gene: .
V gene: TRBV6-5
clone size: .
CDR3 DNA: TGTGCCAGCAGTTCCGGACAGCCCAGCTCCTACGAGCAGTACTTC
CDR3 protein: CASSSGQPSSYEQYF

J gene: TRBJ2-7
CDR3 length: 12
D gene: .
V gene: TRBV19
clone size: .
CDR3 DNA: TGTGCCAGTAGTGCGGGACAGTACGAGCAGTACTTC
CDR3 protein: CASSAGQYEQYF

J gene: TRBJ2-3
CDR3 length: 14
D gene: TRBD1
V gene: TRBV6-1
clone size: few
CDR3 DNA: TGTGCCAGCAGTGCCGGGACAGGTGGAGATACGCAGTATTTT
CDR3 protein: CASSAGTGGDTQYF

J gene: TRBJ1-1
CDR3 length: 15
D gene: TRBD1
V gene: TRBV5-4
clone size: .
CDR3 DNA: TGTGCCAGCAGCCCCCAGACAGGGGGAAACACTGAAGCTTTCTTT
CDR3 protein: CASSPQTGGNTEAFF

J gene: TRBJ2-7
CDR3 length: 11
D gene: .
V gene: TRBV19
clone size: .
CDR3 DNA: TGTGCCAGTAGGGAGGGGGCCGAGCAGTACTTC
CDR3 protein: CASREGAEQYF

J gene: TRBJ1-1
CDR3 length: 19
D gene: .
V gene: TRBV7-8
clone size: few
CDR3 DNA: TGTGCCAGCAGCTTAAGCGGGGGAGGGTTCCCCTTGAGCGACACTGAAGCTTTCTTT
CDR3 protein: CASSLSGGGFPLSDTEAFF

J gene: TRBJ1-6
CDR3 length: 15
D gene: TRBD1
V gene: TRBV10-1
clone size: .
CDR3 DNA: TGCGCCAGCAGTGAAGACAGGGTAGATAATTCCCCCCTCCACTTT
CDR3 protein: CASSEDRVDNSPLHF

J gene: TRBJ1-5
CDR3 length: 14
D gene: .
V gene: TRBV5-6
clone size: .
CDR3 DNA: TGTGCCAGCAGCTTGTGGCAGGGCAATCAGCCCCAGCATTTT
CDR3 protein: CASSLWQGNQPQHF

J gene: TRBJ2-1
CDR3 length: 15
D gene: TRBD2
V gene: TRBV4-3
clone size: .
CDR3 DNA: TGCGCCAGCAGCCAAGATAGCGGGACTTCGAATGAGCAGTTCTTC
CDR3 protein: CASSQDSGTSNEQFF